This T cell receptor (beta chain) was sequenced during a study of blood T cell repertoires in COVID-19. At the level of the study: From T cells, B-cell-depleted T cells, or PBMCs came the material, which was cDNA or gDNA.

Profiled with immunoSEQ multiplex PCR; TCRdb holds only in-frame clones, not every one. The data contain fewer than 650,000 clones, around 90% of them singletons. CDR1 and CDR2 from the germline V gene are SGHDN and FVKESK. J lost 4 bases, V lost 5 bases, and 20 bases had no gene match. This CDR3 contains 20 residues. The origin of this receptor is a woman aged 50 to 60 with COVID-19, enrolled during active disease. The chain employs TRBV14 and TRBJ2-6; TRBD1 matches at 7 bases. Input material: peripheral blood. The DNA for the CDR3 is TGTGCCAGCAGCTTAAGCGCTGGGGAAGGGGGCGCAGGAGGGGCCAACGTCCTGACTTTC. Translation: CASSLSAGEGGAGGANVLTF. Full variable domain (rest looked up from reference TRBV14 and TRBJ2-6): EAGVTQFPSHSVIEKGQTVTLRCDPISGHDNLYWYRRVMGKEIKFLLHFVKESKQDESGMPNNRFLAERTGGTYSTLKVQPAELEDSGVYFCASSLSAGEGGAGGANVLTFGAGSRLTVL.